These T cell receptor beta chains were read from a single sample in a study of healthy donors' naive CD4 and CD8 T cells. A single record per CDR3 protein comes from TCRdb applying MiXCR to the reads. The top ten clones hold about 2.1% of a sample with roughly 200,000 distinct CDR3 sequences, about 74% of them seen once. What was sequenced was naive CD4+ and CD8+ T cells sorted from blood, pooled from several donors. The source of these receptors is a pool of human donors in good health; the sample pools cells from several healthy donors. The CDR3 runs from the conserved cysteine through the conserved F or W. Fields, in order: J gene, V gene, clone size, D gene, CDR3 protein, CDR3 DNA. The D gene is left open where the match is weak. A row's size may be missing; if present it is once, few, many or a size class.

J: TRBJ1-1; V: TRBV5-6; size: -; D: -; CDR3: CASSFAGRRTEAFF; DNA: TGTGCCAGCAGCTTTGCGGGTAGGAGGACTGAAGCTTTCTTT
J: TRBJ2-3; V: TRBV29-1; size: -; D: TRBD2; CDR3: CSVDVGGVTDTQYF; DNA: TGCAGCGTTGACGTGGGAGGGGTCACAGATACGCAGTATTTT
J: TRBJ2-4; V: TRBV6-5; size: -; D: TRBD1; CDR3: CASGRQGSAKNIQYF; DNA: TGTGCCAGCGGACGACAGGGAAGTGCCAAAAACATTCAGTACTTC
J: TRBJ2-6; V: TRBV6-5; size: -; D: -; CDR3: CASSGAGVPGANVLTF; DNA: TGTGCCAGCAGTGGGGCAGGAGTACCTGGGGCCAACGTCCTGACTTTC
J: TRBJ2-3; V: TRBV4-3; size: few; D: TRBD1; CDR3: CASSQDRGRSSTQYF; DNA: TGCGCCAGCAGCCAAGACAGGGGGCGTTCTTCTACGCAGTATTTT
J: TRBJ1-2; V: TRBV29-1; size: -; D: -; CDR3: CSVEDAGGGYTF; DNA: TGCAGCGTTGAAGATGCTGGGGGCGGCTACACCTTC
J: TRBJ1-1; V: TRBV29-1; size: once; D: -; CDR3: CGAIMDGEAFF; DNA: TGCGGCGCGATCATGGACGGCGAAGCTTTCTTT
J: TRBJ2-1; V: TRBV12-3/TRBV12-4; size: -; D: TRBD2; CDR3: CASSLRASGFIGDEQFF; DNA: TGTGCCAGCAGTTTAAGGGCTAGCGGGTTCATTGGGGATGAGCAGTTCTTC
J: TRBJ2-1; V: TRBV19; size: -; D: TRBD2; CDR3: CASQTGGSYNEQFF; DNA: TGTGCCAGCCAAACGGGGGGTTCCTACAATGAGCAGTTCTTC
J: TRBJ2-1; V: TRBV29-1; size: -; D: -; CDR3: CSVFEGRTYNEQFF; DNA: TGCAGCGTGTTCGAAGGCCGGACGTACAATGAGCAGTTCTTC
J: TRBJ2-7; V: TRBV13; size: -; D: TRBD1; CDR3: CASSRRDRPIYEQYF; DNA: TGTGCCAGCAGCCGAAGGGACAGGCCGATCTACGAGCAGTACTTC